This TCR beta chain emerged from a study of response to subunit inactivated influenza vaccine (dated by TCRdb to 2016 to 2018). Regarding the complete study: Deep quantitative profiling of the T cell receptor repertoire was used in the study to follow responses to a trivalent subunit inactivated influenza vaccine. General conclusions and limits of the study: According to the authors, only a limited number of new T cells may be recruited by each seasonal influenza vaccination.

The protocol used for the library was RT-PCR. The instrument was an Illumina HiSeq 2500. Through fastp at Q25 and MiXCR, TCRdb rebuilt clones from the public reads, retaining in-frame beta chains. Here each entry gathers all rows of one CDR3 protein and keeps the most common genes and DNA. Here the sample has around 200,000 distinct CDR3 sequences; around 8.8% occur a single time. The ten largest clones take up about a tenth of the sample. This clonotype was counted at least ten times. Its target antigen remains unknown. No base quality information exists; no much larger clone differs at one position. The origin of this receptor is a man in his forties or fifties who received an inactivated influenza vaccine. Donor details come from another sample of the same person, matched by shared clones. This sample comprised non-naive T cells sorted from PBMCs, obtained on the day of vaccination. This specimen's cell subset or site label, interpreted: memory T cell fraction.

The CDR3 protein is CASSVVGVTGELFF. The base sequence is TGTGCCAGCAGCGTAGTTGGCGTCACCGGGGAGCTGTTTTTT. This sequence uses TRBV9 and TRBJ2-2; no D gene call is confident. The germline V gene sets CDR1 to SGDLS and CDR2 to YYNGEE. The CDR3 starts with the cysteine, ends with the phenylalanine, and has 14 residues. Here the CDR3 DNA is all that survives: 42 bases in frame from base 1. Between the V and J ends, shortened by 0 bases and 4 bases respectively, the junction contains 7 bases.